This passage covers 3 T cell receptor beta chains from one sample sequenced in a study of blood T cell repertoires in COVID-19. The assay was immunoSEQ multiplex PCR, and TCRdb's table has in-frame clones only and misses some. The profile covers around 130,000 clones, with roughly 90% appearing a single time and less than 5% taken by the ten largest. Sequenced input: peripheral blood. The source is a man aged 35-49 years with acute or convalescent COVID-19.

This chain links TRBV5-1 with TRBJ1-1, with a possible D match to TRBD1 (6 bases). The CDR3 is made up of 16 amino acids. Germline CDR1 and CDR2: SGHRS and YFSETQ. With 5 bases removed from V and 3 bases from J, the gap between germline ends came to 20 bases. In DNA form, the CDR3 reads TGCGCCAGCAGGCCACAGGGAAGTGAGGTAGACACTGAAGCTTTCTTT. It is translated as CASRPQGSEVDTEAFF. The full variable domain, rest sourced from reference TRBV5-1 and TRBJ1-1, is KAGVTQTPRYLIKTRGQQVTLSCSPISGHRSVSWYQQTPGQGLQFLFEYFSETQRNKGNFPGRFSGRQFSNSRSEMNVSTLELGDSALYLCASRPQGSEVDTEAFFGQGTRLTVV.

Regarding this clone: Other DNA variants within this sample encode the same CDR3. The chain joins TRBV5-5 to TRBJ1-1; D may be TRBD1 (5 bases). Germline V gene lookup returns CDR1 SGHKS and CDR2 YYEKEE (reference sequence). The CDR3 covers 14 residues. V lost 0 bases and J lost 5, with 11 bases in between. CDR3 amino acids: CASSLVRGRTEAFF. CDR3 in DNA: TGTGCCAGCAGCTTGGTTCGGGGGAGAACTGAAGCTTTCTTT.

J is TRBJ1-1 and V is TRBV4-1; D unclear. V gave up 1 base and J gave up 8 bases, with 14 bases separating them. This CDR3 spans 14 amino acids. The germline V gene encodes CDR1 MGHRA and CDR2 YSYEKL. CDR3 coding DNA: TGCGCCAGCAGCCAAGGACCCCACCCCGGGGAAGCTTTCTTT. This translates into CASSQGPHPGEAFF.